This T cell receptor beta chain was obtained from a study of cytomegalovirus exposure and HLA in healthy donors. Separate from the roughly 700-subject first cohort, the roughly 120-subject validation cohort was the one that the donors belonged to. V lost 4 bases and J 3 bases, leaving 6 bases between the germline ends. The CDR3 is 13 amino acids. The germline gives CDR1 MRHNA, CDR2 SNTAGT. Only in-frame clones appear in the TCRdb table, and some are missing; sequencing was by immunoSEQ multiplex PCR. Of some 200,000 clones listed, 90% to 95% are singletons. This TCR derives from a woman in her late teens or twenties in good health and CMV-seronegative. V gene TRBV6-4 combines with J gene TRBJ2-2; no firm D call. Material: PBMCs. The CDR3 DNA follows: TGTGCCAGCAGTGCCTTATACACCGGGGAGCTGTTTTTT. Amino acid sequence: CASSALYTGELFF.